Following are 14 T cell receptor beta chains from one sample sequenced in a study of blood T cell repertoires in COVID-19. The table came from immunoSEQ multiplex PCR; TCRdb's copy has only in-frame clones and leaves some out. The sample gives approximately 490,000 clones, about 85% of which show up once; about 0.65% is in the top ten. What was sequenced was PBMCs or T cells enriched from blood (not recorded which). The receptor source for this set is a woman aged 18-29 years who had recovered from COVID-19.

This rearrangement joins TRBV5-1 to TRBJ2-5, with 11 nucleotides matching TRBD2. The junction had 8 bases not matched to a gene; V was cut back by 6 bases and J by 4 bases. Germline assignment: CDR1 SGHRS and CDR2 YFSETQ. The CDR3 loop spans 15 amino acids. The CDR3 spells CASTMTSGEGETQYF. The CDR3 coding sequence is TGCGCCAGCACGATGACTAGCGGGGAAGGAGAGACCCAGTACTTC.

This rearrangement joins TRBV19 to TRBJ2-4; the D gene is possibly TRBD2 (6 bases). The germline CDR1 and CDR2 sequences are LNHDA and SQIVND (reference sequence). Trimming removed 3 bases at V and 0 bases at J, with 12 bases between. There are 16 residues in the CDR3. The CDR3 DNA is TGTGCCAGTAGTATTGTTTCCGGGGGAGCCAAAAACATTCAGTACTTC. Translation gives CASSIVSGGAKNIQYF. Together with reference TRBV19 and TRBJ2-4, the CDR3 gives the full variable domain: DGGITQSPKYLFRKEGQNVTLSCEQNLNHDAMYWYRQDPGQGLRLIYYSQIVNDFQKGDIAEGYSVSREKKESFPLTVTSAQKNPTAFYLCASSIVSGGAKNIQYFGAGTRLSVL.

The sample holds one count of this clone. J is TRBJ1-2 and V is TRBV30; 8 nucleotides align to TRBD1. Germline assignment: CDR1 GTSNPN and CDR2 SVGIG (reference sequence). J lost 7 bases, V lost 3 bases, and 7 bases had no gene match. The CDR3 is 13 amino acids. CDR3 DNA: TGTGCCTGGAGCTACGACAGGGGCAGTGGCTACACCTTC. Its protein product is CAWSYDRGSGYTF.

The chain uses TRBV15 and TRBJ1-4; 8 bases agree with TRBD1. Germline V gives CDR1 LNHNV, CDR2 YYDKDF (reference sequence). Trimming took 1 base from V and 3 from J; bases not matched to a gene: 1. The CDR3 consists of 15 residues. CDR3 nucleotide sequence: TGTGCCACCAGCAGAGGGGGACAGGCTAATGAAAAACTGTTTTTT. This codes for CATSRGGQANEKLFF.

CDR3 nucleotide sequence: TGTGCCAGCAGTGGGGGCTCCACAGATACGCAGTATTTT. Translating it yields CASSGGSTDTQYF. This chain connects TRBV6-6 to TRBJ2-3, with D maybe TRBD1 (6 bases). In germline, CDR1 is MNHNY, CDR2 SVGAGI (reference sequence). V shed 5 bases and J shed 2 bases, with 8 bases lying between them. The CDR3 contains 13 residues.

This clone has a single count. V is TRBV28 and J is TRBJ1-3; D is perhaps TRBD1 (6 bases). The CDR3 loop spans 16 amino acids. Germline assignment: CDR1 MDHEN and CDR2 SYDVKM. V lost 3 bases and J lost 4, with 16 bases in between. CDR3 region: CASSLGTKKGGNTIYF. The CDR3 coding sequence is TGTGCCAGCAGTTTGGGGACAAAAAAGGGCGGAAACACCATATATTTT. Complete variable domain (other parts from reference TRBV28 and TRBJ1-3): DVKVTQSSRYLVKRTGEKVFLECVQDMDHENMFWYRQDPGLGLRLIYFSYDVKMKEKGDIPEGYSVSREKKERFSLILESASTNQTSMYLCASSLGTKKGGNTIYFGEGSWLTVV.

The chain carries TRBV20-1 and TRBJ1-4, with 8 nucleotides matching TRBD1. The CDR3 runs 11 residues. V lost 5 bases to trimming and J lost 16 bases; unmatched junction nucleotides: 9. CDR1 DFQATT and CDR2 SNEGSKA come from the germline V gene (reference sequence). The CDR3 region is CSASGQGHQFF. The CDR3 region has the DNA TGCAGTGCTTCCGGACAGGGCCATCAGTTTTTT.

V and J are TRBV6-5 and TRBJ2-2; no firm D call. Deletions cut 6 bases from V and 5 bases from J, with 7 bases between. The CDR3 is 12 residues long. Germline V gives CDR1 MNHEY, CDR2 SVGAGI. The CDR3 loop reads CASSYETGELFF. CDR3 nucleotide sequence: TGTGCCAGCAGCTACGAGACCGGGGAGCTGTTTTTT.

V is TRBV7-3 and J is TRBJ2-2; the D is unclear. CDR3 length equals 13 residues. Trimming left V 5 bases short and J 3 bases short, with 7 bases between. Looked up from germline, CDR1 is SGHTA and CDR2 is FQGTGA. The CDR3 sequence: CASSVVHTGELFF. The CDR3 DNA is TGTGCCAGCAGCGTAGTACACACCGGGGAGCTGTTTTTT.

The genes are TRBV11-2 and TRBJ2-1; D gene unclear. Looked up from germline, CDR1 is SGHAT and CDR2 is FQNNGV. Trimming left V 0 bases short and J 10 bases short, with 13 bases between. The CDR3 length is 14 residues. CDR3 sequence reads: CASSLDPTGQEQFF. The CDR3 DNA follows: TGTGCCAGCAGCTTAGATCCCACTGGTCAAGAGCAGTTCTTC.

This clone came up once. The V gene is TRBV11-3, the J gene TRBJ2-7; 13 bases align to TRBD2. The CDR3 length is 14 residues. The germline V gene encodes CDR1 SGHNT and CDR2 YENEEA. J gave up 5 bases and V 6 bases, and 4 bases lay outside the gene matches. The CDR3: CASSYGLAGDEQYF. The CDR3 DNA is TGTGCCAGCAGTTATGGACTAGCGGGGGACGAGCAGTACTTC.

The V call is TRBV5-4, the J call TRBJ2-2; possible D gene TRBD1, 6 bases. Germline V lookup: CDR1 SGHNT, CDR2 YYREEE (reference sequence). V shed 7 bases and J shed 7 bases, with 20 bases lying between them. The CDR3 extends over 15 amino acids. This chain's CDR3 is CASGGQGSPVGELFF. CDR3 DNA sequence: TGTGCCAGCGGCGGGCAGGGGAGCCCGGTCGGGGAGCTGTTTTTT.

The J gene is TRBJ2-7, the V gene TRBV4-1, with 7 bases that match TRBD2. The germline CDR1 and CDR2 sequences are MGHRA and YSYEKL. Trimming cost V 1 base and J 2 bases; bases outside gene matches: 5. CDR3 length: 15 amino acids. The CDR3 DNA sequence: TGCGCCAGCAGCCAAGGGAGGGGAGGGGCCTACGAGCAGTACTTC. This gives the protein CASSQGRGGAYEQYF.

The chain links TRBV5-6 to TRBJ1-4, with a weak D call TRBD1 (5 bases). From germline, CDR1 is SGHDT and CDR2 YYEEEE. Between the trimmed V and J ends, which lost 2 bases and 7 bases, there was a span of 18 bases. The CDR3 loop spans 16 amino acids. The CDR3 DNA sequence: TGTGCCAGCAGCTTTGGGGTTGGCCAGGGTGGTGAAAAACTGTTTTTT. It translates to CASSFGVGQGGEKLFF. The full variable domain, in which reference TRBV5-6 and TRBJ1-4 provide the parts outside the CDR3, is DAGVTQSPTHLIKTRGQQVTLRCSPKSGHDTVSWYQQALGQGPQFIFQYYEEEERQRGNFPDRFSGHQFPNYSSELNVNALLLGDSALYLCASSFGVGQGGEKLFFGSGTQLSVL.